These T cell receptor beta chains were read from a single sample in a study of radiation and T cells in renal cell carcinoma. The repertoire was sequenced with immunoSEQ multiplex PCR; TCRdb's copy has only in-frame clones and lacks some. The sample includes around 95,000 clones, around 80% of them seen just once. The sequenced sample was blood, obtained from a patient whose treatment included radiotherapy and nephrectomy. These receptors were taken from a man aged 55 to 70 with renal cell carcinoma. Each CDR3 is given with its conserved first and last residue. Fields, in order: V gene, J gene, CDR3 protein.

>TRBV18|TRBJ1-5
CASSPRSEGRNQPQHF
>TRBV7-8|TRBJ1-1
CASSRRSWTTGSVNTEAFF
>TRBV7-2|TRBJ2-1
CASSLAGLAGYHEQFF
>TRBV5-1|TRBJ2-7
CASSLSSGSPYEQYF
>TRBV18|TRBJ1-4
CASSPNTDRGNEKLFF
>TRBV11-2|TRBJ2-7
CASSRSSSGEQYF
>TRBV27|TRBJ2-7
CASSLWASATEGLAYEQYF
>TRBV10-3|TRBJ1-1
CAISESGAGWAFF
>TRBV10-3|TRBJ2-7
CAITSLMGYEQYF
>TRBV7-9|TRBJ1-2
CASGGDRGYTF
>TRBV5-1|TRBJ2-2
CASSLAVGVNTGELFF
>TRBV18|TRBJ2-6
CASSPRFLSGRAPGANVLTF
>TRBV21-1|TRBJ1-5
CASSKPKFDIFSNQPQHF
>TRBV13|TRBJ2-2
CASSLRTGATGELFF
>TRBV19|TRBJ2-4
CASSTHRVGAPPDIQYF
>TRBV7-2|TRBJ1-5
CASRQEGLGNQPQHF
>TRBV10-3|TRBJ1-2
CAISDSGANYGYTF
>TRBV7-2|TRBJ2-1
CASTPPLWENWAYNEQFF
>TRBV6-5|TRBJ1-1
CASKRDRGQNTEAFF
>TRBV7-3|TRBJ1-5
CASSSRGGQPQHF
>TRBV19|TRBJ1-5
CASSMPGNQPQHF
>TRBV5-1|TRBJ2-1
CASSTSGDNEQFF
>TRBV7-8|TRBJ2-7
CASSRGQEHYEQYF
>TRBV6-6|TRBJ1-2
CASRVTGGHYGYTF
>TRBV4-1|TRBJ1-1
CASSQDRRNEAFF
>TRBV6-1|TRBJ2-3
CASSEFGWSSGRAGSDTQYF
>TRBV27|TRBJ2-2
CASSLVTVSPGELFF
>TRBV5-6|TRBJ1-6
CASSSLGTRLDSPLHF
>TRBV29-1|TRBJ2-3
CSVDGTGVSDTQYF
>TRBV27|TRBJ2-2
CASSTFSPITGELFF
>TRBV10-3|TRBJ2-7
CAISQGAEQYF
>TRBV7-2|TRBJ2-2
CASRPGTSGWGTGELFF
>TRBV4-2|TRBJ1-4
CASSQHRGLNEKLFF
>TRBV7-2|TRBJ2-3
CASSLRGLAATDTQYF
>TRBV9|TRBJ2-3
CASSVGGDTQYF
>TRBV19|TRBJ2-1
CASSMREAGGRGEQFF
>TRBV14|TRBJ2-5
CASSQESQGWKTQYF
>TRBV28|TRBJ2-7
CASSPDYAQTYEQYF
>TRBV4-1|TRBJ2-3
CASSQEQGGARTDTQYF
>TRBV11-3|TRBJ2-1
CASSRGTGDEQFF
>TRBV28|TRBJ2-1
CASRGGTSGRWNEQFF
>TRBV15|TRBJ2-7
CATSRDRGTSNEQYF
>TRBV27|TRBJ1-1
CASSYDGMNTEAFF
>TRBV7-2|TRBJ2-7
CASSSSSQGAIYEQYF
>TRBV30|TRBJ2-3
CAWSVLQGFADTQYF
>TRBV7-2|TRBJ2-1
CASSFPPREQFF
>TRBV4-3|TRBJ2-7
CASSQGLAGAYEQYF
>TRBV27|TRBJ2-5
CASGPRSRQETQYF
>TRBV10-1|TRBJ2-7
CASNGGLAGNEQYF
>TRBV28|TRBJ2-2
CASSFLSTGELFF
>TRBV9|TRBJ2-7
CASSVAAEPPYEQYF
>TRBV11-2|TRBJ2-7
CASSLESGTGFEQYF
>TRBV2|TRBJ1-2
CASSVLRVANLNYGYTF
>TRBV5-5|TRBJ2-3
CASSLGAGTDTQYF
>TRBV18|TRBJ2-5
CASSPVLAVGGETQYF
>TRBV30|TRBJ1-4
CAWSVRGRDEKLFF
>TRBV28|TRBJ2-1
CASSFSGGYNEQFF
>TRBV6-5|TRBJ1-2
CASSASPSRYGYTF
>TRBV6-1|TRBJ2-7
CASSETAYEQYF
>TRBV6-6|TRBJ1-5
CASRAGGFQPQHF